This record concerns one TCR beta chain sequence. The CDR3 has 16 amino acids. Trimming left V 4 bases short and J 0 bases short, with 15 bases between. Germline V gives CDR1 SNHLY, CDR2 FYNNEI. This sample was included in a study of blood T cell repertoires in COVID-19. Looking at the study overall: T cells, B-cell-depleted T cells, or PBMCs supplied cDNA or gDNA.

This table comes from immunoSEQ multiplex PCR, and its TCRdb copy is limited to in-frame clones, with some not included. This sample yields under 300,000 clones, of which around nine tenths are seen a single time; under 2.5% belongs to the top ten. The study recruited people aged about 18 to 89 years across more than 20 US areas. The study counted Cohort 3 donors as recovered given two negative PCRs, clearance, or symptom resolution. The sample was PBMCs or T cells enriched from blood (not recorded which). The sequence derives from a woman aged 18-29 years who had recovered from COVID-19. The chain joins TRBV2 to TRBJ1-2; no definite D call. CDR3 bases: TGTGCCAGCAGTGTATTTAGACTTCTTACTAACTATGGCTACACCTTC. Translated, it gives CASSVFRLLTNYGYTF.